The rows below give T cell receptor beta chains drawn from one sample of a study of blood T cell repertoires in COVID-19. The data were produced by immunoSEQ multiplex PCR, yet TCRdb's version contains in-frame clones alone and is incomplete. The sample consists of 200,000 to 300,000 clones, around 86% of them appearing once. The specimen sequenced was PBMCs or T cells enriched from blood (not recorded which). These receptors were collected from a middle-aged man who had recovered from COVID-19. Both conserved end residues are part of each CDR3. The D gene is left open where the match is weak. Rows give clone size only sometimes, using once, few, many, or a class for an expanded clone.

14 | TRBD2 | TRBJ2-5 | - | TRBV4-1 | CASSQGLGGETQYF | TGCGCCAGCAGCCAAGGTTTGGGGGGGGAGACCCAGTACTTC
14 | - | TRBJ2-2 | - | TRBV6-4 | CASSRTLNTGELFF | TGTGCCAGCAGTAGGACACTGAACACCGGGGAGCTGTTTTTT
14 | TRBD1 | TRBJ1-2 | - | TRBV18 | CASSREDRVYGYTF | TGTGCCAGCTCACGAGAGGACAGGGTCTATGGCTACACCTTC
14 | - | TRBJ1-4 | - | TRBV5-1 | CASRGVSINEKLFF | TGCGCCAGCAGAGGGGTTTCGATTAATGAAAAACTGTTTTTT
14 | - | TRBJ1-5 | few | TRBV5-5 | CASSLEGGDQPQHF | TGTGCCAGCAGCTTGGAAGGGGGGGATCAGCCCCAGCATTTT
13 | - | TRBJ1-6 | - | TRBV10-3 | CAIASGNNSPLHF | TGTGCCATCGCGTCGGGGAATAATTCACCCCTCCACTTT
15 | TRBD1 | TRBJ1-5 | - | TRBV2 | CASSVNTGGNQPQHF | TGTGCCAGCAGTGTAAATACAGGGGGAAATCAGCCCCAGCATTTT
13 | - | TRBJ1-3 | - | TRBV28 | CASKGHDGNTIYF | TGTGCCAGCAAAGGACACGACGGAAACACCATATATTTT
17 | - | TRBJ1-2 | - | TRBV5-1 | CASRNPRGTLRFYGYTF | TGCGCCAGCAGGAATCCCCGCGGTACTTTGAGGTTCTACGGCTACACCTTC
19 | - | TRBJ1-5 | - | TRBV19 | CASRPYLGGTEVSNQPQHF | TGTGCCAGTAGACCATACCTCGGAGGGACCGAAGTAAGCAATCAGCCCCAGCATTTT
12 | - | TRBJ1-6 | - | TRBV5-6 | CASDTSGSPLHF | TGTGCCAGCGACACAAGTGGTTCACCCCTCCACTTT
16 | - | TRBJ2-5 | once | TRBV5-4 | CASSLPLQGSKGTQYF | TGTGCCAGCAGCTTACCTCTACAGGGATCCAAGGGGACCCAGTACTTC